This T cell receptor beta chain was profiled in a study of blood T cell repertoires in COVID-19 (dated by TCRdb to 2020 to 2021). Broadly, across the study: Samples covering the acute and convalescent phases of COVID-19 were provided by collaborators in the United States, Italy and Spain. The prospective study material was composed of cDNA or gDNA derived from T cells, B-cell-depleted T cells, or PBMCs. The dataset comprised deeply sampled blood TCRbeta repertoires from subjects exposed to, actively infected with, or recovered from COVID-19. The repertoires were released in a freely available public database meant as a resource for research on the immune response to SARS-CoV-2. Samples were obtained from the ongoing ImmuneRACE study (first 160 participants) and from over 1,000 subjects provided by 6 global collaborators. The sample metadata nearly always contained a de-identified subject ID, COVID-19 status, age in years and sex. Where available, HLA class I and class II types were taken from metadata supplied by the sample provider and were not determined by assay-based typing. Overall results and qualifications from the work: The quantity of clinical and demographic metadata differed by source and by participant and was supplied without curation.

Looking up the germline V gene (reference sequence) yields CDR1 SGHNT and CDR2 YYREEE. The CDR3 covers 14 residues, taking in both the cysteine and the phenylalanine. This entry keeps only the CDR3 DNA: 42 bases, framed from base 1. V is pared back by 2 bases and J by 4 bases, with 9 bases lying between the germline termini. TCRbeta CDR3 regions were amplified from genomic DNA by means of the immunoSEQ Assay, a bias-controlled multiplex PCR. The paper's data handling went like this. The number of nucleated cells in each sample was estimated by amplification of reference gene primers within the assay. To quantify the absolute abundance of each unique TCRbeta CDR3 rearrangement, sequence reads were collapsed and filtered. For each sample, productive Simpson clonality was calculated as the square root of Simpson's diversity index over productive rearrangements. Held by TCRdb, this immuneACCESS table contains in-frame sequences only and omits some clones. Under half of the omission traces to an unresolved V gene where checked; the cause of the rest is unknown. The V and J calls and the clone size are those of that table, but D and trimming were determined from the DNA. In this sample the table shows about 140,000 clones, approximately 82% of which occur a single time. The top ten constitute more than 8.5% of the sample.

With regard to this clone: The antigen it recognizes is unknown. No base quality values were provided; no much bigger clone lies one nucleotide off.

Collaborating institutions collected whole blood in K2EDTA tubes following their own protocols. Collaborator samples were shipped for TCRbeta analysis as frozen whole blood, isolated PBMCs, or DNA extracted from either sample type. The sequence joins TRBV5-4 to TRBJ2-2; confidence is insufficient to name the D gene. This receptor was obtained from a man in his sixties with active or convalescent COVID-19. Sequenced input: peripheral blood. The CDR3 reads CASSFFVPTGELFF. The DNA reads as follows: TGTGCCAGCAGCTTCTTTGTTCCCACCGGGGAGCTGTTTTTT.